Below, 4 T cell receptor beta chains from the same sample are listed, as sequenced in a study of metastatic and nonmetastatic thyroid tumors. TCRdb re-analyzed the PCR reads using MiXCR. This sample has approximately 17,000 clones, with roughly 26% found just once. Treatment of any kind had been given to no patient before thyroid surgery. The sample consisted of adjacent normal tissue. These receptors all come from a female donor with papillary thyroid cancer or a benign thyroid nodule (not recorded which). Some clones in this sample may be carry-over from other donors' samples.

The table lists this clone with a few counts. The chain combines TRBV6-1 with TRBJ1-5; D may be TRBD1 (6 bases). Germline V gives CDR1 MNHNS, CDR2 SASEGT. The V end lost 8 bases, the J end lost 3 bases, and 14 bases lay between the germline ends. The CDR3 is made up of 14 amino acids. The CDR3 DNA reads as TGTGCCAGCCACCCACAGGGAAACAATCAGCCCCAGCATTTT. Encoded protein: CASHPQGNNQPQHF.

The V gene is TRBV24-1, the J gene TRBJ2-3; a weak D match, TRBD2 (6 bases). The germline V and J ends were trimmed by 4 bases and 6 bases, with 16 bases remaining between them. In germline, CDR1 is KGHDR, CDR2 SFDVKD. CDR3 size: 15 residues. The CDR3 loop is CATSDPGGGGDTQYF. CDR3 nucleotides: TGTGCCACCAGTGACCCAGGAGGTGGAGGGGATACGCAGTATTTT.

This clone was observed a few times. V is TRBV10-3 and J is TRBJ2-6; D call uncertain. CDR3 length: 16 amino acids. Germline V CDR1 and CDR2: ENHRY, SYGVKD. V lost 6 bases, J lost 0 bases, and 12 bases lay in between. The CDR3 nucleotides read TGTGCCATCAGACCTCCCGCGGACTCTGGGGCCAACGTCCTGACTTTC. Its protein product is CAIRPPADSGANVLTF.

This clone was detected only a few times. The sample carries other DNA sequences with the same CDR3. The chain couples TRBV20-1 to TRBJ2-1; D is unresolved. Trimming cost V 0 bases and J 1 base, with 10 bases left between them. Germline V gene lookup returns CDR1 DFQATT and CDR2 SNEGSKA (reference sequence). The CDR3 has 15 residues. CDR3 region: CSARDARTSYNEQFF. The CDR3 nucleotides are TGCAGTGCTAGAGATGCCCGCACTTCCTACAATGAGCAGTTCTTC.